These 31 T cell receptor beta chains share one sample of origin, sequenced in a study of shared clonotypes between healthy human individuals. Generated by immunoSEQ multiplex PCR, the TCRdb table keeps only in-frame clones and is missing some. This sample has some 630,000 clones; roughly 70% occur once, and the top ten carry around 2%. Source material: memory CD4+ T cells sorted from blood. Noted subset: CD45RA-negative fraction. The origin of the receptors is a woman aged 25 to 39 in good health.

V is TRBV25-1 and J is TRBJ2-5; D gene ambiguous. The DNA end is more similar to TRBJ2-7, so the J call may be wrong. Germline CDR1 MGHDK, CDR2 SYGVNS. The CDR3 loop spans 13 amino acids. The CDR3 coding sequence is TGTGCCAGCAGTATAGCTGGGTCCTACGAGCAGTACTTC. This translates into CASSIAGSYEQYF.

This chain joins TRBV27 and TRBJ2-1; TRBD2 agrees at 10 bases. With 5 bases clipped from V and 7 bases from J, the junction kept 11 bases outside the gene matches. The CDR3 covers 16 residues. CDR1 and CDR2 from the germline V gene are MNHEY and SMNVEV (reference sequence). CDR3 nucleotides: TGTGCCAGCAGTCATCTAGCGGGAGCCCCGAGGAATGAGCAGTTCTTC. It specifies CASSHLAGAPRNEQFF.

This chain connects TRBV28 to TRBJ2-7; no reliable D call. The CDR3 totals 14 residues. From germline, CDR1 is MDHEN and CDR2 SYDVKM. Trimming took 6 bases from V and 1 from J, leaving 13 bases between them. CDR3 nucleotide sequence: TGTGCCAGCAGAGAACAGACTTGGTCCTACGAGCAGTACTTC. Protein sequence: CASREQTWSYEQYF.

Ten or more counts support this clone. The rearrangement links TRBV7-3 to TRBJ2-1; 11 bases map to TRBD2. CDR3 length: 15 residues. Germline CDR1 is SGHTA and CDR2 is FQGTGA. J gave up 5 bases and V 4 bases, and 4 bases lay outside the gene matches. Here the CDR3 DNA reads TGTGCCAGCAGCTCAATGGGACTAGCGGACAATGAGCAGTTCTTC. Its translation: CASSSMGLADNEQFF.

The chain uses TRBV6-6 and TRBJ2-3, with 8 nucleotides matching TRBD2. There are 13 residues in the CDR3. Losses at the gene ends were 6 bases for V and 6 bases for J; bases not matched to a gene: 5. Germline loops: CDR1 MNHNY, CDR2 SVGAGI (reference sequence). The CDR3 loop is CASRPAGADTQYF. The CDR3 coding sequence is TGTGCCAGCAGACCAGCGGGAGCTGATACGCAGTATTTT.

This clone was picked up many times. The J gene is TRBJ1-5, the V gene TRBV5-4, with 7 bases aligning to TRBD1. CDR1 and CDR2 (germline): SGHNT, YYREEE (reference sequence). The CDR3 covers 13 residues. V trimming: 3 bases; J trimming: 7 bases; junction bases outside the gene matches: 4. CDR3 sequence (DNA): TGTGCCAGCAGCTGGGACAGCGGGCAGCCCCAGCATTTT. This sequence encodes CASSWDSGQPQHF.

The chain is built from TRBV7-3 and TRBJ2-2; D might be TRBD2 (6 bases). Germline assignment: CDR1 SGHTA and CDR2 FQGTGA. This CDR3 contains 14 residues. Trimming removed 4 bases at V and 2 bases at J, with 8 bases between. This chain's CDR3 is CASSWGLNTGELFF. The CDR3 DNA follows: TGTGCCAGCAGCTGGGGACTTAACACCGGGGAGCTGTTTTTT.

The chain couples TRBV20-1 to TRBJ2-5; no reliable D call. The length of the CDR3 is 11 residues. Trimming took 2 bases from V and 6 from J, leaving 7 bases between them. Germline lookup yields CDR1 DFQATT and CDR2 SNEGSKA (reference sequence). CDR3 sequence (DNA): TGCAGTGCTAGACCCTCTAAGACCCAGTACTTC. Its translation: CSARPSKTQYF.

The chain recombines TRBV5-1 with TRBJ2-3; tentative D call: TRBD2 (6 bases). V lost 0 bases, J lost 2 bases, and 10 bases lay in between. The CDR3 runs to 15 residues. The V gene's germline CDR1 is SGHRS and CDR2 YFSETQ. The CDR3 sequence is CASSLDSGYTDTQYF. The CDR3 DNA reads as TGCGCCAGCAGCTTGGATAGCGGCTACACAGATACGCAGTATTTT.

This clone was seen only a few times. An end of the junction does not agree with germline; a read error may underlie this. The rearrangement uses TRBV5-1 and TRBJ1-5; no firm D call. The CDR3 sequence is 16 residues long. CDR1 is SGHRS and CDR2 is YFSETQ in the germline V gene. CDR3 sequence: CASSLDGTQINEPQHF. The CDR3 DNA reads as TGCGCCAGCAGCTTGGACGGAACACAGATCAATGAGCCCCAGCATTTT.

This chain uses TRBV5-1 with TRBJ2-2, with 7 bases matching TRBD2. The trim removed 1 base at V and 4 bases at J, leaving 10 bases unmatched. The CDR3 loop spans 17 amino acids. Looked up from germline, CDR1 is SGHRS and CDR2 is YFSETQ. The CDR3 loop is CASSLMMAGEITGELFF. The CDR3 coding sequence is TGCGCCAGCAGCTTGATGATGGCGGGAGAGATCACCGGGGAGCTGTTTTTT. Filled out from reference TRBV5-1 and TRBJ2-2, the complete variable domain reads KAGVTQTPRYLIKTRGQQVTLSCSPISGHRSVSWYQQTPGQGLQFLFEYFSETQRNKGNFPGRFSGRQFSNSRSEMNVSTLELGDSALYLCASSLMMAGEITGELFFGEGSRLTVL.

V is TRBV9 and J is TRBJ2-7, with 7 bases matching TRBD1. V lost 2 bases, J lost 5 bases, and 4 bases stayed unmatched. CDR1 and CDR2 from the germline V gene are SGDLS and YYNGEE. The CDR3 runs 13 residues. As DNA, the CDR3 is TGTGCCAGCAGCGTGGGACAGAGCCACGAGCAGTACTTC. The encoded protein is CASSVGQSHEQYF. Full variable domain (missing parts from reference TRBV9 and TRBJ2-7): DSGVTQTPKHLITATGQRVTLRCSPRSGDLSVYWYQQSLDQGLQFLIQYYNGEERAKGNILERFSAQQFPDLHSELNLSSLELGDSALYFCASSVGQSHEQYFGPGTRLTVT.

V gene TRBV5-4 combines with J gene TRBJ2-3; D could derive from TRBD1 or TRBD2 (5 bases each). Trimming stripped 5 bases from V and 6 bases from J, with 19 bases between. Germline CDR1 SGHNT, CDR2 YYREEE (reference sequence). CDR3 length: 15 residues. The CDR3 loop is CASRATGAREDTQYF. The CDR3 DNA reads TGTGCCAGCAGAGCGACCGGGGCAAGGGAGGATACGCAGTATTTT.

This clone was detected a few times. The gene calls are TRBV14 and TRBJ2-1, with 10 bases identical to TRBD2. Germline-derived CDR1 and CDR2 are SGHDN and FVKESK. J gave up 0 bases and V 0 bases, and 5 bases lay outside the gene matches. The CDR3 is made up of 18 amino acids. Here the CDR3 DNA reads TGTGCCAGCAGCCAAGAAACAGCGGGAGGGAGCTCCTACAATGAGCAGTTCTTC. It yields the protein CASSQETAGGSSYNEQFF.

This clone was recorded only once. V and J are TRBV27 and TRBJ1-5, with a tentative D call TRBD1 (6 bases). Trimming removed 2 bases from V and 0 bases from J, with 14 bases in between. The CDR3 is 17 residues long. Germline V gene lookup returns CDR1 MNHEY and CDR2 SMNVEV (reference sequence). The CDR3 is CASSLELTGHSNQPQHF. The CDR3 nucleotides are TGTGCCAGCAGTTTAGAATTGACAGGTCATAGCAATCAGCCCCAGCATTTT.

Only a few counts were recorded for this clone. The chain has TRBV5-1 and TRBJ2-2; 7 bases match TRBD2. CDR1 SGHRS and CDR2 YFSETQ come from the germline V gene. The CDR3 covers 15 residues. J gave up 1 base and V 1 base, and 1 base lay outside the gene matches. CDR3 DNA: TGCGCCAGCAGCTTGCCGGGAGGGAACACCGGGGAGCTGTTTTTT. Protein sequence: CASSLPGGNTGELFF.

This clone was observed a few times. The CDR3, as DNA: TGTGCCAGCAGCTCCGCTAGGGTCACAGCGGGAGGGGGGAATGAGCAGTTCTTC. Amino acids: CASSSARVTAGGGNEQFF. The V call is TRBV7-3, the J call TRBJ2-1; the match to TRBD2 covers 10 bases. The CDR3 runs 18 residues. Per the germline V gene, CDR1 is SGHTA and CDR2 is FQGTGA. J lost 7 bases, V lost 4 bases, and 16 bases had no gene match.

CDR3: CASSFGLGSYGYTF. The CDR3 DNA is TGTGCCAGCAGCTTCGGGTTGGGGAGCTATGGCTACACCTTC. The V call is TRBV7-2, the J call TRBJ1-2, with unresolved D. The length of the CDR3 is 14 residues. The V gene's germline CDR1 is SGHTA and CDR2 FQGNSA. V gave up 3 bases and J gave up 4 bases, with 12 bases separating them.

The genes are TRBV18 and TRBJ2-4, with 8 bases that match TRBD1. From germline, CDR1 is KGHSH and CDR2 LQKENI. V lost 3 bases to trimming and J lost 0 bases; unmatched junction nucleotides: 7. The CDR3 extends over 17 amino acids. The CDR3 DNA sequence: TGTGCCAGCTCACCTCAAGGGACAGGACTAGCCAAAAACATTCAGTACTTC. Protein sequence: CASSPQGTGLAKNIQYF.

The rearrangement links TRBV29-1 to TRBJ1-5; D ambiguous. In germline, CDR1 is SQVTM, CDR2 ANQGSEA. The CDR3 is 13 residues long. V dropped 4 bases and J dropped 4 bases, with 11 bases sitting between them. This chain's CDR3 is CSVGAQKNQPQHF. The CDR3 DNA sequence: TGCAGCGTTGGGGCCCAAAAAAATCAGCCCCAGCATTTT.

In its sample, this clone was seen a few times. The chain combines TRBV5-5 with TRBJ2-5; no clear D gene. V lost 0 bases, J lost 4 bases, and 16 bases lay in between. CDR3 length equals 16 residues. In germline, CDR1 is SGHKS, CDR2 YYEKEE (reference sequence). The CDR3 sequence is CASSLGPTVGAETQYF. CDR3 DNA: TGTGCCAGCAGCTTGGGTCCTACAGTGGGTGCAGAGACCCAGTACTTC.

This clone has a single count. The V call is TRBV19, the J call TRBJ1-5; D gene ambiguous. Germline CDR1 and CDR2: LNHDA and SQIVND (reference sequence). The V end was cut by 6 bases, the J end by 5 bases, with 11 bases between. The CDR3 is made up of 13 amino acids. This CDR3 reads CASSSDGYQPQHF. For the CDR3, the DNA is TGTGCCAGTAGCTCGGACGGTTATCAGCCCCAGCATTTT. Together with reference TRBV19 and TRBJ1-5, the CDR3 gives the full variable domain: DGGITQSPKYLFRKEGQNVTLSCEQNLNHDAMYWYRQDPGQGLRLIYYSQIVNDFQKGDIAEGYSVSREKKESFPLTVTSAQKNPTAFYLCASSSDGYQPQHFGDGTRLSIL.

J is TRBJ2-5 and V is TRBV5-4; TRBD2 matches 9 bases. CDR1 is SGHNT and CDR2 is YYREEE in the germline V gene (reference sequence). This CDR3 is built from 16 residues. V trimming: 4 bases; J trimming: 7 bases; junction bases outside the gene matches: 14. The CDR3 reads CASSTGEREVRGTQYF. The DNA of the CDR3 is TGTGCCAGCAGCACCGGGGAGCGGGAGGTTCGGGGGACCCAGTACTTC.

The chain employs TRBV15 and TRBJ2-7; 11 bases line up with TRBD1. Germline CDR1 and CDR2: LNHNV and YYDKDF (reference sequence). V lost 0 bases and J lost 0; bases outside the gene matches: 4. The CDR3 is 17 amino acids. CDR3 amino acids: CATSRDAGQGASYEQYF. The CDR3 DNA reads as TGTGCCACCAGCAGAGATGCAGGACAGGGGGCCTCCTACGAGCAGTACTTC.

The genes are TRBV5-1 and TRBJ2-5, with TRBD2 as a possible D gene (6 bases). Trimming took off 4 bases at V and 3 bases at J, with 25 bases between the two ends. CDR1 is SGHRS and CDR2 is YFSETQ in the germline V gene. The CDR3 is made up of 18 amino acids. CDR3 DNA: TGCGCCAGCAGCCTTCCGACTGGCTCCAGCGGGTTGGAAGAGACCCAGTACTTC. Protein product: CASSLPTGSSGLEETQYF.

This clone was found a few times. The sample contains more than one DNA sequence encoding this CDR3. The rearrangement links TRBV7-2 to TRBJ2-5; D gene ambiguous. The germline V and J ends were trimmed by 0 bases and 5 bases, with 4 bases remaining between them. The CDR3 spans 12 residues. Germline CDR1 is SGHTA and CDR2 is FQGNSA. CDR3 residues: CASSLALETQYF. In nucleotides, the CDR3 is TGTGCCAGCAGCTTAGCGCTTGAGACCCAGTACTTC.

The chain recombines TRBV6-5 with TRBJ2-3; TRBD2 matches at 8 bases. The J segment lost 2 bases and the V segment lost 6 bases, leaving 7 bases of the junction unmatched. This CDR3 spans 15 amino acids. Per germline, CDR1 MNHEY and CDR2 SVGAGI. CDR3 nucleotide sequence: TGTGCCAGCAGAGGGCTAGCGGGTACCACAGATACGCAGTATTTT. It encodes CASRGLAGTTDTQYF.

In this sample, this clone turned up a few times. This specimen includes other DNA sequences encoding the same CDR3. This sequence joins TRBV5-1 and TRBJ2-1; possibly TRBD1 for D (5 bases). The CDR3 consists of 15 residues. CDR1 SGHRS and CDR2 YFSETQ come from the germline V gene. Between the trimmed V and J ends, which lost 4 bases and 0 bases, there was a span of 11 bases. The CDR3 sequence is CASSLDRISYNEQFF. DNA for the CDR3: TGCGCCAGCAGCCTAGACAGAATCTCCTACAATGAGCAGTTCTTC.

This chain links TRBV5-6 with TRBJ2-7, with 8 bases fitting TRBD2. The CDR3 is made up of 15 amino acids. V lost 0 bases, J lost 3 bases, and 5 bases stayed unmatched. Germline V CDR1 and CDR2: SGHDT, YYEEEE. Written as DNA, the CDR3 is TGTGCCAGCAGCTTGGTTAGCGGGATAAGCTACGAGCAGTACTTC. The encoded protein is CASSLVSGISYEQYF. The entire variable domain, with the rest obtained from reference TRBV5-6 and TRBJ2-7, is as follows: DAGVTQSPTHLIKTRGQQVTLRCSPKSGHDTVSWYQQALGQGPQFIFQYYEEEERQRGNFPDRFSGHQFPNYSSELNVNALLLGDSALYLCASSLVSGISYEQYFGPGTRLTVT.

The chain carries TRBV5-1 and TRBJ1-5; TRBD1 might be the D (6 bases). The CDR3 has 15 residues. V dropped 5 bases and J dropped 6 bases, with 18 bases sitting between them. The V gene's germline CDR1 is SGHRS and CDR2 YFSETQ. The DNA of the CDR3 is TGCGCCAGCAGACTTGGAACAGGGAGTATTCAGCCCCAGCATTTT. This encodes CASRLGTGSIQPQHF. Variable domain in full (rest from reference TRBV5-1 and TRBJ1-5): KAGVTQTPRYLIKTRGQQVTLSCSPISGHRSVSWYQQTPGQGLQFLFEYFSETQRNKGNFPGRFSGRQFSNSRSEMNVSTLELGDSALYLCASRLGTGSIQPQHFGDGTRLSIL.

V usage is TRBV5-1 and J usage is TRBJ2-7; 10 bases are shared with TRBD2. Germline loops: CDR1 SGHRS, CDR2 YFSETQ. The CDR3 consists of 16 residues. V shed 0 bases, J shed 1 base, and the junction held 4 bases outside the gene matches. The CDR3 is CASSLVTSGISYEQYF. CDR3 nucleotides: TGCGCCAGCAGCTTGGTCACTAGCGGGATTTCCTACGAGCAGTACTTC.